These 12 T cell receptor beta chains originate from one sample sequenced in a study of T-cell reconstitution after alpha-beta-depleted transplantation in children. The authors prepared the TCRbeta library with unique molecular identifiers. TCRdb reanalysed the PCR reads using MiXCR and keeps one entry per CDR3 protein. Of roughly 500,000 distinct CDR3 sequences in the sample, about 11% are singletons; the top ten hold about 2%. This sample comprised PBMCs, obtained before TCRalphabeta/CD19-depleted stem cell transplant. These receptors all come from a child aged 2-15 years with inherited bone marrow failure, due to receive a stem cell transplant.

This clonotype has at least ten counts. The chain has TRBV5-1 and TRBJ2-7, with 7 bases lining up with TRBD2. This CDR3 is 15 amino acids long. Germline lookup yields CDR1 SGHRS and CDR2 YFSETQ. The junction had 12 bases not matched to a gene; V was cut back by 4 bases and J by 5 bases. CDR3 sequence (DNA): TGCGCCAGCAGCCTCAAGAGGACTAGGGGCGACGAGCAGTACTTC. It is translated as CASSLKRTRGDEQYF. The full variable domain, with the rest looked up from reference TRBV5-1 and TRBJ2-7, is KAGVTQTPRYLIKTRGQQVTLSCSPISGHRSVSWYQQTPGQGLQFLFEYFSETQRNKGNFPGRFSGRQFSNSRSEMNVSTLELGDSALYLCASSLKRTRGDEQYFGPGTRLTVT.

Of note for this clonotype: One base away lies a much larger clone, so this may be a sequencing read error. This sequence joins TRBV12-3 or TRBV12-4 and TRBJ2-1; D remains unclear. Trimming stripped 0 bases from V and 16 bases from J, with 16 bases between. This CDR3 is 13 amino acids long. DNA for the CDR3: TGTGCCAGCAGTTTAGCGGCTTCATATCCCGTTTTCTTC. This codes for CASSLAASYPVFF.

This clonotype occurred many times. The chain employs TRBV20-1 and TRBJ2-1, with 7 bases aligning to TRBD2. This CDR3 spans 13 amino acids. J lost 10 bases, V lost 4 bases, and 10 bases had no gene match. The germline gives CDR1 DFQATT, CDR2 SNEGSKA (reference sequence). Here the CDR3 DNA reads TGCAGTGCTAAAATAGACGGGGGAGGGGAGCAGTTCTTC. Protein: CSAKIDGGGEQFF.

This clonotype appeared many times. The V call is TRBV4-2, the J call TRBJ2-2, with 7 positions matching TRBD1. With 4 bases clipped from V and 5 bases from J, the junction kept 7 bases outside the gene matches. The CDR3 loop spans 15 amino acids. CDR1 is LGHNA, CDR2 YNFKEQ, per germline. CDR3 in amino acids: CASSPVTGLTGELFF. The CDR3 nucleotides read TGTGCCAGCAGCCCCGTGACAGGGTTGACCGGGGAGCTGTTTTTT.

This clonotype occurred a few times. The CDR3 loop is CASSLAVRQGLETQYF. For the CDR3, the DNA is TGTGCCAGCAGCCTCGCCGTTAGACAGGGGTTGGAGACCCAGTACTTC. This chain links TRBV7-9 with TRBJ2-5; 8 bases fit TRBD1. V lost 5 bases to trimming and J lost 5 bases; unmatched junction nucleotides: 13. Germline CDR1 reads SEHNR; CDR2 reads FQNEAQ (reference sequence). This CDR3 contains 16 residues.

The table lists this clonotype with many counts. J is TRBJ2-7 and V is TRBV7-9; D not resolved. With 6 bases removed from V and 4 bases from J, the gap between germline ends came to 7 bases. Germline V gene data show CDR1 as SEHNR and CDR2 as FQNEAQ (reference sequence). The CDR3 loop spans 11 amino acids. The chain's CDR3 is CASSAMYEQYF. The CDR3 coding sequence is TGTGCCAGCAGTGCTATGTACGAGCAGTACTTC.

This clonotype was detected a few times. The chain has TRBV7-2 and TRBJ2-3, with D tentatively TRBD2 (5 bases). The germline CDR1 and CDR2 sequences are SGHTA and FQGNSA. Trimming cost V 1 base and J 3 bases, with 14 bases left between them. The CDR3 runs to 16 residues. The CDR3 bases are TGTGCCAGCAGCTTAGGCCCCGGGATGGGGACAGATACGCAGTATTTT. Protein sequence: CASSLGPGMGTDTQYF.

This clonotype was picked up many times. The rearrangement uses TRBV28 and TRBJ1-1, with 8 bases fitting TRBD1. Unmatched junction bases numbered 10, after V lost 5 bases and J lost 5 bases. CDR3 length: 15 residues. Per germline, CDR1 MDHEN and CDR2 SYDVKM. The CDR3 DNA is TGTGCCAGCAGTACATTCAGGGGGCTTTCGACTGAAGCTTTCTTT. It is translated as CASSTFRGLSTEAFF. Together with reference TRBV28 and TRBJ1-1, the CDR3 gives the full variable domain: DVKVTQSSRYLVKRTGEKVFLECVQDMDHENMFWYRQDPGLGLRLIYFSYDVKMKEKGDIPEGYSVSREKKERFSLILESASTNQTSMYLCASSTFRGLSTEAFFGQGTRLTVV.

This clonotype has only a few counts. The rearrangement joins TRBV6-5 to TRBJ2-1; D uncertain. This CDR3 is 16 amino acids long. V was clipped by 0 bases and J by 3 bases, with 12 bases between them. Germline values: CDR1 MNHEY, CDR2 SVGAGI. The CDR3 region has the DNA TGTGCCAGCAGTTACTCCTTCGGCCCCTTCTACAATGAGCAGTTCTTC. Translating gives CASSYSFGPFYNEQFF.

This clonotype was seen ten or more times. The CDR3 protein is CASSLADSPYEQYF. DNA for the CDR3: TGTGCCAGCAGCTTAGCGGACAGTCCCTACGAGCAGTACTTC. This chain joins TRBV7-6 and TRBJ2-7; D possibly corresponds to TRBD1 (6 bases). CDR3 size: 14 residues. Germline CDR1 SGHVS, CDR2 FNYEAQ. Trimming left V 0 bases short and J 2 bases short, with 8 bases between.

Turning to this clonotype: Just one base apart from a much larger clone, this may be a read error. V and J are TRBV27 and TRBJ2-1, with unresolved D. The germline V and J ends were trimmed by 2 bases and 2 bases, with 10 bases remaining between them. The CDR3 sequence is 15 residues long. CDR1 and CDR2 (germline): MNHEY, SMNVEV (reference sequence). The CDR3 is CASSLPGETYNEQFF. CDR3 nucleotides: TGTGCCAGCAGTTTACCAGGAGAAACCTACAATGAGCAGTTCTTC.

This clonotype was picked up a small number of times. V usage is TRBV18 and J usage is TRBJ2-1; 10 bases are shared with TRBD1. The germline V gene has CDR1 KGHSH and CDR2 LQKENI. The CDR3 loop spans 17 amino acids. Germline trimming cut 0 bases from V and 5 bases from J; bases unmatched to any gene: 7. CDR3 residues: CASSPPLGTGAHNEQFF. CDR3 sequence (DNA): TGTGCCAGCTCACCACCGTTGGGGACAGGGGCACACAATGAGCAGTTCTTC.